The 10 T cell receptor beta chains listed next were all sequenced from one sample in a study of T cells in Graves' hyperthyroidism and ophthalmopathy. RNA transcripts provided the source from which TCR beta CDR3 regions were amplified. Primed by the HTBI set, a first-round RT-PCR was run on the TCR CDR3. TCRdb ran MiXCR on the multiplex PCR reads and lists one entry per CDR3 protein. The sample gives under 450,000 distinct CDR3 sequences, 15% to 19% of which show up once; approximately 7.5% is in the top ten. The sample comprised blood. Every receptor here comes from a woman younger than 35 with Graves' hyperthyroidism.

This sequence joins TRBV7-9 and TRBJ2-7; 9 bases line up with TRBD2. This CDR3 is built from 15 residues. Germline CDR1 reads SEHNR; CDR2 reads FQNEAQ (reference sequence). Losses at the gene ends were 6 bases for V and 3 bases for J; bases not matched to a gene: 9. CDR3 sequence: CASSRLSGSDYEQYF. In DNA, the CDR3 is TGTGCCAGCAGTCGACTTAGCGGGAGTGACTACGAGCAGTACTTC.

This clonotype appeared many times. The chain carries TRBV20-1 and TRBJ1-2, with D possibly being TRBD1 (5 bases). V was clipped by 3 bases and J by 9 bases, with 8 bases between them. The CDR3 contains 10 residues. Germline CDR1 is DFQATT and CDR2 is SNEGSKA (reference sequence). CDR3 residues: CSARRGSYTF. In DNA form, the CDR3 reads TGCAGTGCTAGGCGGGGGAGCTACACCTTC.

The gene calls are TRBV6-1 and TRBJ1-2, with 10 bases that match TRBD1. The germline gives CDR1 MNHNS, CDR2 SASEGT. This CDR3 has 14 residues. After removal of 3 bases from V and 7 bases from J, the junction contained 5 bases not matched to a gene. CDR3 sequence reads: CASSDTGTGVGYTF. CDR3 coding DNA: TGTGCCAGCAGTGATACCGGGACAGGGGTTGGCTACACCTTC.

In its sample, this clonotype was seen a few times. V and J are TRBV6-5 and TRBJ1-2, with D perhaps TRBD1 (6 bases). Germline CDR1 is MNHEY and CDR2 is SVGAGI. The V and J ends lost 5 bases and 5 bases respectively, with 18 bases between them. This CDR3 comprises 15 residues. CDR3 sequence: CASSPLGAGEYGYTF. The DNA for the CDR3 is TGTGCCAGCAGTCCGTTGGGGGCAGGAGAATATGGCTACACCTTC.

This clonotype was detected many times. V usage is TRBV27 and J usage is TRBJ2-1, with TRBD2 matching over 9 bases. Germline-derived CDR1 and CDR2 are MNHEY and SMNVEV (reference sequence). Trimming cost V 7 bases and J 4 bases; bases outside gene matches: 11. CDR3 size: 16 residues. CDR3 sequence: CASTPLGRGGYNEQFF. The CDR3, as DNA: TGTGCCAGCACCCCCCTTGGGCGGGGGGGGTACAATGAGCAGTTCTTC.

A few counts support this clonotype. J is TRBJ2-7 and V is TRBV29-1, with TRBD1 as a possible D gene (5 bases). V lost 0 bases and J lost 5, with 14 bases in between. CDR1 SQVTM and CDR2 ANQGSEA come from the germline V gene. This CDR3 is 14 amino acids long. Here the CDR3 DNA reads TGCAGCGTTGAAGATCTAGGGGTTGGGAACGAGCAGTACTTC. Residues: CSVEDLGVGNEQYF.

This clonotype occurred a few times. The rearrangement links TRBV20-1 to TRBJ2-5, with D maybe TRBD1 (5 bases). The CDR3 is 16 amino acids. Germline V CDR1 and CDR2: DFQATT, SNEGSKA (reference sequence). The V gene lost 6 bases and the J gene lost 5 bases, with 25 bases spanning the gap. The CDR3 nucleotides are TGCAGTGCGAGTCACCTTCGACAAAGGGGCATCGAGACCCAGTACTTC. This gives the protein CSASHLRQRGIETQYF.

The chain employs TRBV6-1 and TRBJ1-6, with TRBD1 identical over 10 bases. Germline trimming cut 6 bases from V and 9 bases from J; bases unmatched to any gene: 8. Germline V gene lookup returns CDR1 MNHNS and CDR2 SASEGT. The length of the CDR3 is 15 residues. This CDR3 reads CASRLTGGDGSPLHF. CDR3 DNA sequence: TGTGCCAGCAGGCTGACAGGGGGCGATGGTTCACCCCTCCACTTT.

The CDR3 DNA sequence: TGTGCCAGCAGCCCCCAAGGACAGGGAGATGGCTACACCTTC. It translates to CASSPQGQGDGYTF. J is TRBJ1-2 and V is TRBV7-2; 8 nucleotides align to TRBD1. Germline lookup yields CDR1 SGHTA and CDR2 FQGNSA. Unmatched junction bases numbered 8, after V lost 5 bases and J lost 6 bases. There are 14 residues in the CDR3.

The CDR3 region is CASSPSSYTSGNINEQFF. As DNA, the CDR3 is TGTGCCAGCAGTCCATCCTCCTACACTAGCGGGAACATCAATGAGCAGTTCTTC. The J gene is TRBJ2-1, the V gene TRBV28; TRBD2 aligns across 10 bases. V shed 5 bases and J 6 bases; nucleotides not matched to a gene: 16. From germline, CDR1 is MDHEN and CDR2 SYDVKM. The CDR3 runs 18 residues.